This entry features one T cell receptor (beta chain) sequence. Its antigen is currently unknown. V was cut by 0 bases and J by 1 base, with 15 bases left in between. The CDR3 covers 17 residues. Per the germline V gene, CDR1 is MNHEY and CDR2 is SVGAGI. The sample belongs to a study of human T cells and chemical hapten exposure. Study information: In the sensitization step, 2% DPC was placed on roughly 2 cm by roughly 2 cm of upper inner arm skin.

General study points: Correlating positively with patch test score were the PT1 expanded TCR counts.

Individual cDNA molecules had unique molecular identifiers attached to them by the library. Original data processing: A per-sample median of around 88,000 TCRs was observed, with counts ranging from about 20,000 to 750,000. Via MiXCR, TCRdb re-called the reads, giving one row per CDR3 protein. The V and J calls, along with clone size, are taken from TCRdb and not from the paper's own processing. The table lists 2,500 or so distinct CDR3 sequences, 40% to 50% of them singletons, with over 9% in the top ten. Treatment meaning: therapeutic diphenylcyclopropenone sensitization with weekly scalp DPC. V usage is TRBV6-5 and J usage is TRBJ2-5; D might be TRBD1 (6 bases). This receptor was taken from an adult with alopecia areata. Some clones in this sample may be carry-over from other donors' samples. This table probably holds off-target reads from a library built for another chain. The sequences come from whole blood, collected before DPC sensitization or 2, 6, or about 24 weeks after (not recorded which). This CDR3 is CASSYSRDTASQETQYF. The CDR3 bases are TGTGCCAGCAGTTACTCCCGGGACACTGCTAGCCAAGAGACCCAGTACTTC.